The clone carrying this T cell receptor (beta chain) was seen just once. Its cognate antigen is unknown. Germline V gene sequence: CDR1 SNHLY, CDR2 FYNNEI. The CDR3 has 16 amino acids. V dropped 3 bases and J dropped 0 bases, with 12 bases sitting between them. The repertoire was sequenced with immunoSEQ multiplex PCR; TCRdb's copy has only in-frame clones and lacks some. The table shows tens of thousands of clones, with about 91% occurring only once. The sample originates from a study of OX40 agonist ivuxolimab in advanced cancers. About the study: Ivuxolimab is an agonistic anti-OX40 (CD134) antibody, and patients were treated with it.

Study-level findings and limits: Clonal expansion among partial responders at 0.1-3.0 mg/kg ranked near the lowest. CD4+ and CD8+ blood T cells expanded clonally by week 6 at 0.1 to 3.0 mg/kg. In general, CD8+ T cells held more expanded clones than CD4+ did, on average.

The material was CD4+ or CD8+ T cells sorted from blood, obtained in a trial of the OX40 agonist ivuxolimab. The receptor comes from an adult with an advanced solid tumor such as melanoma, head and neck, liver or kidney cancer. The V call is TRBV2, the J call TRBJ1-5, with no clear D. The CDR3 region has the DNA TGTGCCAGCAGTGACCCCAGCACATATAGCAATCAGCCCCAGCATTTT. Amino acid sequence: CASSDPSTYSNQPQHF.